This is a list of T cell receptor beta chains from one sample in a study of T cells in Graves' hyperthyroidism and ophthalmopathy. TCRdb re-called the multiplex PCR reads with MiXCR, one entry per CDR3 protein. The sample includes hundreds of thousands of distinct CDR3 sequences, roughly 15% of them seen just once. The sequenced sample was blood. The receptors shown here come from a woman between 50 and 59 years old with Graves' ophthalmopathy. The CDR3 runs from the conserved cysteine through the conserved F or W. The D gene is left open where the match is weak. Size is stated for part of the rows, as once, few or many counts, or as a class when the clone is expanded.

>-|TRBJ1-1|once|TRBV3-1
TGTGCCAGCAGCCAAGCTTATGGGAACACTGAAGCTTTCTTT
CASSQAYGNTEAFF
>TRBD2|TRBJ2-1|many|TRBV6-5
TGTGCCAGCAGTTACCGCGGGGGGTGGAGGGCAGACACCTACAATGAGCAGTTCTTC
CASSYRGGWRADTYNEQFF
>TRBD2|TRBJ2-3|few|TRBV24-1
TGTGCCACCAGTGAATATACAATAGCGGGAGCGAGCACAGATACGCAGTATTTT
CATSEYTIAGASTDTQYF
>TRBD2|TRBJ2-7|many|TRBV6-1
TGTGCCAGCAGTTTCTCCGGGACAGCTAGACTAGCGGGAGTGTGGGAGCAGTACTTC
CASSFSGTARLAGVWEQYF
>TRBD2|TRBJ2-1|many|TRBV27
TGTGCCAGCAGTTCCTATAGCGGGAGTTCCAATGAGCAGTTCTTC
CASSSYSGSSNEQFF
>-|TRBJ1-1|few|TRBV5-5
TGTGCCAGCAGCCCGCTTTCGGGTTTTAGAATGAACACTGAAGCTTTCTTT
CASSPLSGFRMNTEAFF
>TRBD1|TRBJ2-7|once|TRBV6-1
TGTGCCAGCAGCCTTACAGGGGCGGGTTACGAGCAGTACTTC
CASSLTGAGYEQYF
>-|TRBJ2-2|many|TRBV6-5
TGTGCCAGCAGTTATAATGGGGGCACCGGGGAGCTATTTTTT
CASSYNGGTGELFF
>TRBD1|TRBJ2-2|many|TRBV3-1
TGTGCCAGCAGCTACAGACCGGGACAGGGGACCGGGGAGCTGTTTTTT
CASSYRPGQGTGELFF
>TRBD2|TRBJ2-3|-|TRBV6-2/TRBV6-3
TGTGCCAGCAGTCCACAACCCTTAGCGGGAGGGTCGGATACGCAGTATTTT
CASSPQPLAGGSDTQYF
>-|TRBJ2-5|many|TRBV20-1
TGCAGTGCTGGGGGGATAGAGACCCAGTACTTC
CSAGGIETQYF
>TRBD1|TRBJ1-2|many|TRBV5-1
TGCGCCAGCAGCGGACCGGGACAGGACCCTCCGGACTATGGCTACACCTTC
CASSGPGQDPPDYGYTF
>-|TRBJ1-6|many|TRBV15
TGTGCCACCAGCAGAGATGGGAGGGTGACGCCCTGGTCACCCCTCCACTTT
CATSRDGRVTPWSPLHF
>-|TRBJ2-2|few|TRBV19
TGTGCCAGTAGTCTTGGGACCGCCAGAGTGACCGGGGAGCTGTTTTTT
CASSLGTARVTGELFF
>-|TRBJ2-2|many|TRBV6-1
TGTGCCAGCAGTGGCCCGGGAGCTACTCAGGAGCTGTTTTTT
CASSGPGATQELFF
>TRBD1|TRBJ1-3|few|TRBV7-9
TGTGCCAGCAGACGGACAGGGTCGGGAAACACCATATATTTT
CASRRTGSGNTIYF
>TRBD1|TRBJ2-1|many|TRBV6-2/TRBV6-3
TGTGCCAGCAGCTACGACAGGGCACCTCTGCTTTACAATGAGCAGTTCTTC
CASSYDRAPLLYNEQFF
>TRBD2|TRBJ2-5|many|TRBV7-3
TGTGCCAGCAGCCCTACCGGGACTAGGTTTGAGACCCAGTACTTC
CASSPTGTRFETQYF
>TRBD1|TRBJ1-3|-|TRBV29-1
TGCAGCGTTGTAGCAGGGGGACCTGGAAACACCATATATTTT
CSVVAGGPGNTIYF
>-|TRBJ1-5|-|TRBV5-5
TGTGCCAGCAGCTTGTGGTCAGGGAGCAATCAGCCCCAGCATTTT
CASSLWSGSNQPQHF
>TRBD1|TRBJ2-5|few|TRBV11-3
TGTGCCAGCAGCCCCCGGACAGGGGGAACGATGGTGACCCAGTACTTC
CASSPRTGGTMVTQYF
>TRBD2|TRBJ2-7|many|TRBV20-1
TGCAGTGCTAGAGTTCCGGGACTAGCGGGATTACATTCGTGGGAGCAGTACTTC
CSARVPGLAGLHSWEQYF
>TRBD2|TRBJ2-7|many|TRBV6-1
TGTGCCAGCAGCCCCTATAGCCCAACTAGCGGGAGCATCGAGCAGTACTTC
CASSPYSPTSGSIEQYF
>-|TRBJ2-1|many|TRBV5-1
TGCGCCAGCAGCTTGGAGGACAGTGGCAATGAGCAGTTCTTC
CASSLEDSGNEQFF
>-|TRBJ2-1|many|TRBV2
TGTGCCAGCAGTCCGACCCCTTACAATGAGCAGTTCTTC
CASSPTPYNEQFF
>-|TRBJ1-2|-|TRBV27
TGTGCCAGCAGTCCGGTCGGACAGCTTTTCTATGGCTACACCTTC
CASSPVGQLFYGYTF
>TRBD2|TRBJ2-7|many|TRBV20-1
TGCAGTGCTCCTCTAGCGGGAGGAAGCTCCTACGAGCAGTACTTC
CSAPLAGGSSYEQYF
>-|TRBJ1-1|many|TRBV11-3
TGTGCCAGCAGCGGCTGGACGGGAGAGAGTGAAGCTTTCTTT
CASSGWTGESEAFF